The 16 T cell receptor beta chains in this list originate from one sample, sequenced in a study of OX40 agonist ivuxolimab in advanced cancers. The protocol was immunoSEQ multiplex PCR, while the TCRdb copy is restricted to in-frame clones and leaves out a portion. The table includes 60,000 to 70,000 clones, around 86% detected once. This specimen consisted of CD4+ or CD8+ T cells sorted from blood, obtained in a trial of the OX40 agonist ivuxolimab. These receptors were taken from an adult with an advanced solid tumor such as melanoma, head and neck, liver or kidney cancer.

This chain connects TRBV28 to TRBJ2-5; TRBD1 matches at 8 bases. The germline V gene has CDR1 MDHEN and CDR2 SYDVKM. The CDR3 runs to 14 residues. With 6 bases clipped from V and 5 bases from J, the junction kept 8 bases outside the gene matches. CDR3 protein: CASRKQGVGETQYF. The CDR3 DNA sequence: TGTGCCAGCAGAAAACAGGGGGTGGGGGAGACCCAGTACTTC.

V and J are TRBV5-4 and TRBJ2-2; 7 bases line up with TRBD1. From germline, CDR1 is SGHNT and CDR2 YYREEE (reference sequence). V was pared by 7 bases and J by 1 base, with 7 bases of the junction left unmatched. CDR3 size: 15 residues. In DNA, the CDR3 is TGTGCCAGCGGAACCGGGACAGAGAACACCGGGGAGCTGTTTTTT. The encoded protein is CASGTGTENTGELFF.

This chain joins TRBV6-4 and TRBJ1-2, with unresolved D. The CDR3 runs to 11 residues. Deletions cut 5 bases from V and 6 bases from J, with 7 bases between. The germline V gene encodes CDR1 MRHNA and CDR2 SNTAGT. CDR3 DNA: TGTGCCAGCAGTAAGTCGAATGGCTACACCTTC. Encoded protein: CASSKSNGYTF.

The chain combines TRBV27 with TRBJ2-7, with D perhaps matching TRBD1 (5 bases). Germline CDR1 reads MNHEY; CDR2 reads SMNVEV (reference sequence). The CDR3 runs 13 residues. Between the trimmed V and J ends, which lost 4 bases and 0 bases, there was a span of 7 bases. The CDR3 region is CASSYTGSYEQYF. CDR3 sequence (DNA): TGTGCCAGCAGTTATACAGGCTCCTACGAGCAGTACTTC.

This chain links TRBV4-2 with TRBJ1-6, with 8 bases that match TRBD1. The CDR3 is made up of 15 amino acids. J lost 10 bases, V lost 1 base, and 6 bases had no gene match. The germline CDR1 and CDR2 sequences are LGHNA and YNFKEQ. The CDR3 DNA sequence: TGTGCCAGCAGCCAAGTAGGGACAGGCCCGTCACCCCTCCACTTT. The encoded protein is CASSQVGTGPSPLHF.

This clone was observed a single time. The chain links TRBV5-1 to TRBJ2-5; TRBD1 matches 7 bases. TRBJ2-7 matches the DNA end more closely, so the J call is doubtful. The CDR3 runs 15 residues. CDR1 is SGHRS, CDR2 YFSETQ, per germline. CDR3 nucleotides: TGCGCCAGCAGCTTTCGAGGGGGCTATTCCTACGAGCAGTACTTC. This translates into CASSFRGGYSYEQYF.

The chain employs TRBV5-1 and TRBJ2-5, with a weak D call TRBD2 (6 bases). Per germline, CDR1 SGHRS and CDR2 YFSETQ. This CDR3 is 13 amino acids long. With 4 bases removed from V and 5 bases from J, the gap between germline ends came to 12 bases. The CDR3 loop reads CASSADGGETQYF. For the CDR3, the DNA is TGCGCCAGCAGCGCCGACGGAGGGGAGACCCAGTACTTC.

The chain combines TRBV30 with TRBJ1-4; TRBD1 matches 7 bases. V lost 4 bases and J lost 7; bases outside the gene matches: 6. Germline assignment: CDR1 GTSNPN and CDR2 SVGIG (reference sequence). The CDR3 sequence is 13 residues long. The CDR3 reads CAWIEGASEKLFF. The CDR3 nucleotides read TGTGCCTGGATTGAGGGGGCAAGTGAAAAACTGTTTTTT. The full variable domain, rest sourced from reference TRBV30 and TRBJ1-4, is SQTIHQWPATLVQPVGSPLSLECTVEGTSNPNLYWYRQAAGRGLQLLFYSVGIGQISSEVPQNLSASRPQDRQFILSSKKLLLSDSGFYLCAWIEGASEKLFFGSGTQLSVL.

This sequence joins TRBV9 and TRBJ1-6; 11 bases agree with TRBD1. J was trimmed by 7 bases and V by 5 bases; bases with no gene match: 2. CDR1 is SGDLS and CDR2 is YYNGEE in the germline V gene. The CDR3 is 14 amino acids. The CDR3 DNA reads as TGTGCCAGCAGGGGACAGGGGGACAATTCACCCCTCCACTTT. Amino acids: CASRGQGDNSPLHF. Full variable domain (outside the CDR3, taken from reference TRBV9 and TRBJ1-6): DSGVTQTPKHLITATGQRVTLRCSPRSGDLSVYWYQQSLDQGLQFLIQYYNGEERAKGNILERFSAQQFPDLHSELNLSSLELGDSALYFCASRGQGDNSPLHFGNGTRLTVT.

V and J are TRBV10-3 and TRBJ2-1; weak D call: TRBD2 (6 bases). V gave up 10 bases and J gave up 5 bases, with 21 bases separating them. Germline assignment: CDR1 ENHRY and CDR2 SYGVKD. The length of the CDR3 is 15 residues. This CDR3 reads CATLTGEAVNNEQFF. Written as DNA, the CDR3 is TGTGCCACCCTCACGGGGGAAGCGGTGAACAATGAGCAGTTCTTC.

The chain is built from TRBV30 and TRBJ1-1, with TRBD1 matching 8 bases. CDR3 length equals 14 residues. J was trimmed by 1 base and V by 2 bases; bases with no gene match: 3. The germline gives CDR1 GTSNPN, CDR2 SVGIG (reference sequence). The CDR3, as DNA: TGTGCCTGGAGTCCCAGGGGGCCGAACACTGAAGCTTTCTTT. Its protein is CAWSPRGPNTEAFF.

This sequence joins TRBV7-8 and TRBJ1-4; 8 nucleotides line up with TRBD1. This CDR3 is built from 15 residues. Trimming cost V 5 bases and J 0 bases; bases outside gene matches: 2. Germline values: CDR1 SGHVS, CDR2 FQNEAQ. The CDR3 bases are TGTGCCAGCAGCGGGGGACAGGCAACTAATGAAAAACTGTTTTTT. Translated: CASSGGQATNEKLFF.

This clone ranks as medium-sized. The chain combines TRBV28 with TRBJ1-2, with D possibly being TRBD1 (5 bases). Per the germline V gene, CDR1 is MDHEN and CDR2 is SYDVKM. The CDR3 extends over 14 amino acids. Trimming took 5 bases from V and 7 from J, leaving 17 bases between them. CDR3 sequence reads: CASSPNSGRGGYTF. The CDR3 DNA is TGTGCCAGCAGTCCAAACTCAGGGAGGGGTGGCTACACCTTC.

The DNA for the CDR3 is TGTGCCAGCTCACCACAAAAGGAGCAGCAGCCCCAGCATTTT. This gives the protein CASSPQKEQQPQHF. The genes are TRBV18 and TRBJ1-5; no clear D gene. Per the germline V gene, CDR1 is KGHSH and CDR2 is LQKENI. Trimming took off 1 base at V and 7 bases at J, with 11 bases between the two ends. This CDR3 is 14 amino acids long.

This rearrangement joins TRBV7-9 to TRBJ1-5; 8 bases agree with TRBD1. CDR3 length: 17 residues. The ends lost 5 bases at V and 1 base at J; junction bases unmatched: 10. Germline assignment: CDR1 SEHNR and CDR2 FQNEAQ (reference sequence). The CDR3 DNA follows: TGTGCCAGCAGCCGACACGACAGGGGACTAAGCAATCAGCCCCAGCATTTT. This translates into CASSRHDRGLSNQPQHF.

J is TRBJ1-1 and V is TRBV5-6; D is unresolved. Germline values: CDR1 SGHDT, CDR2 YYEEEE. The CDR3 consists of 14 residues. V was cut by 5 bases and J by 4 bases, with 15 bases left in between. In nucleotides, the CDR3 is TGTGCCAGCAGTAGGAGAGGATTAGGCACTGAAGCTTTCTTT. Residues: CASSRRGLGTEAFF.